Listed here are 12 T cell receptor beta chains from one sample, sequenced in a study of graft-versus-host responses after intestinal transplantation. What these receptors recognize is not known. Sequencing used immunoSEQ multiplex PCR; TCRdb keeps in-frame clones, though not all of them. The data show some 87,000 clones, 85% to 95% seen once. The source material was unstimulated CD8+ T cells sorted from spleen or lymph node cells, sampled before transplant. All receptors derive from a human donor who was the organ donor for an intestinal transplant.

This chain uses TRBV18 with TRBJ2-3, with 8 bases lining up with TRBD2. V dropped 3 bases and J dropped 7; count of bases not matched to a gene: 6. There are 14 residues in the CDR3. Germline V gene sequence: CDR1 KGHSH, CDR2 LQKENI. CDR3 loop: CASSPYSGRNTQYF. DNA for the CDR3: TGTGCCAGCTCACCCTACAGCGGGAGAAATACGCAGTATTTT.

This sequence joins TRBV28 and TRBJ2-2; 13 nucleotides agree with TRBD2. The CDR3 runs to 17 residues. CDR1 is MDHEN, CDR2 SYDVKM, per germline. V lost 5 bases, J lost 5 bases, and 8 bases stayed unmatched. CDR3 DNA sequence: TGTGCCAGCAGTGAACTAGCGGGAGGGGGGGATACCGGGGAGCTGTTTTTT. Protein: CASSELAGGGDTGELFF.

This clone was recorded once. The chain uses TRBV7-9 and TRBJ2-1; D is undetermined. The CDR3 extends over 13 amino acids. The V end lost 4 bases, the J end lost 7 bases, and 11 bases lay between the germline ends. Per the germline V gene, CDR1 is SEHNR and CDR2 is FQNEAQ (reference sequence). The CDR3 DNA is TGTGCCAGCAGCTCCGACCTAGATAATGAGCAGTTCTTC. Translated: CASSSDLDNEQFF. Complete variable domain (other parts from reference TRBV7-9 and TRBJ2-1): DTGVSQNPRHKITKRGQNVTFRCDPISEHNRLYWYRQTLGQGPEFLTYFQNEAQLEKSRLLSDRFSAERPKGSFSTLEIQRTEQGDSAMYLCASSSDLDNEQFFGPGTRLTVL.

The J gene is TRBJ1-1, the V gene TRBV6-1; no clear D gene. The CDR3 runs to 15 residues. CDR1 and CDR2 (germline): MNHNS, SASEGT. The V gene lost 4 bases and the J gene lost 1 base, with 13 bases spanning the gap. This CDR3 is CASSGARFSNTEAFF. As DNA, the CDR3 is TGTGCCAGCAGTGGGGCTCGGTTCTCGAACACTGAAGCTTTCTTT.

V and J are TRBV9 and TRBJ2-4; 7 nucleotides match TRBD2. Unmatched junction bases numbered 14, after V lost 3 bases and J lost 8 bases. There are 16 residues in the CDR3. Germline CDR1 is SGDLS and CDR2 is YYNGEE. This CDR3 reads CASSESGAFSGDIQYF. Here the CDR3 DNA reads TGTGCCAGCAGCGAAAGCGGGGCCTTCTCTGGGGACATTCAGTACTTC.

Comment on this clone: Germline and junction disagree at one end, which may indicate a read error. The chain links TRBV7-9 to TRBJ1-1; D is uncertain. The germline gives CDR1 SEHNR, CDR2 FQNEAQ (reference sequence). CDR3 length: 13 amino acids. Here the CDR3 DNA reads TGTGCCGGCAGCCGCGGTCCCGATACTGAAGCTTTCTTT. Encoded protein: CAGSRGPDTEAFF.

The chain employs TRBV6-5 and TRBJ1-3, with D possibly matching TRBD1 (6 bases). CDR3 length: 16 residues. Germline-derived CDR1 and CDR2 are MNHEY and SVGAGI. V dropped 2 bases and J dropped 1 base, with 12 bases sitting between them. In nucleotides, the CDR3 is TGTGCCAGCAGTTACGGCGTGGGGACATCTGGAAACACCATATATTTT. The encoded protein is CASSYGVGTSGNTIYF.

This chain's CDR3 is CASSQGTGGSNQPQHF. The CDR3 DNA is TGTGCCAGCAGCCAAGGGACAGGGGGAAGCAATCAGCCCCAGCATTTT. This chain links TRBV5-6 with TRBJ1-5; 11 bases line up with TRBD1. The CDR3 is 16 amino acids. V was clipped by 4 bases and J by 1 base; unmatched bases: 4. Germline-derived CDR1 and CDR2 are SGHDT and YYEEEE. Using reference TRBV5-6 and TRBJ1-5 for the parts outside the CDR3, the full variable domain is DAGVTQSPTHLIKTRGQQVTLRCSPKSGHDTVSWYQQALGQGPQFIFQYYEEEERQRGNFPDRFSGHQFPNYSSELNVNALLLGDSALYLCASSQGTGGSNQPQHFGDGTRLSIL.

The J gene is TRBJ1-1, the V gene TRBV27; D is possibly TRBD1 (5 bases). CDR1 and CDR2 (germline): MNHEY, SMNVEV (reference sequence). The CDR3 contains 14 residues. Trimming removed 10 bases at V and 11 bases at J, with 26 bases between. The CDR3 is CATSGGWPWLGAFF. The DNA of the CDR3 is TGTGCCACCTCGGGGGGGTGGCCGTGGCTTGGGGCTTTCTTT.

The chain has TRBV11-3 and TRBJ2-3; TRBD1 matches 9 bases. Per germline, CDR1 SGHNT and CDR2 YENEEA. The CDR3 has 16 amino acids. The junction had 7 bases not matched to a gene; V was cut back by 5 bases and J by 1 base. This CDR3 is CASSPRQGVRTDTQYF. In DNA, the CDR3 is TGTGCCAGCAGCCCCCGACAGGGGGTCCGCACAGATACGCAGTATTTT.

The chain combines TRBV6-1 with TRBJ1-5, with TRBD1 identical over 8 bases. CDR1 is MNHNS and CDR2 is SASEGT in the germline V gene. V was pared by 6 bases and J by 4 bases, with 8 bases of the junction left unmatched. The CDR3 consists of 15 residues. As DNA, the CDR3 is TGTGCCAGCAGCGCTCCAGGGGGCGGTAATCAGCCCCAGCATTTT. Protein sequence: CASSAPGGGNQPQHF.

Only one count was recorded for this clone. V usage is TRBV2 and J usage is TRBJ1-5; D possibly corresponds to TRBD1 (5 bases). In germline, CDR1 is SNHLY, CDR2 FYNNEI. The V end lost 1 base, the J end lost 5 bases, and 9 bases lay between the germline ends. The CDR3 totals 14 residues. The CDR3 here is CASSEEGPDQPQHF. The DNA of the CDR3 is TGTGCCAGCAGTGAAGAGGGGCCTGATCAGCCCCAGCATTTT.